This T cell receptor beta chain derives from a study of blood T cell repertoires in COVID-19. Study details: Whether acute or convalescent, the COVID-19 samples came from the United States, Italy and Spain. T cells, B-cell-depleted T cells, or PBMCs supplied cDNA or gDNA.

In the original workflow: Estimated nucleated cell counts came from reference gene primer amplification. Sequencing used immunoSEQ multiplex PCR; TCRdb keeps in-frame clones, though not all of them. From that table come the V and J calls and clone size; the DNA was used to work out D and trimming. Seen here are around 82,000 clones, almost 85% observed once, and the top ten hold around 9.6%. V shed 2 bases and J shed 2 bases, with 8 bases lying between them. The germline CDR1 and CDR2 sequences are MNHEY and SMNVEV (reference sequence). This CDR3 is 14 amino acids long. Enrolled during active infection, Seattle patients were then followed longitudinally.

The sequence was collected from a man aged 50 to 60 with COVID-19, enrolled during active disease. Sequencing was carried out using peripheral blood. The J gene is TRBJ2-3, the V gene TRBV27, with D maybe TRBD1 (6 bases). Here the CDR3 DNA reads TGTGCCAGCAGTTTAAACAGGGCCACAGATACGCAGTATTTT. Its protein is CASSLNRATDTQYF.